The 8 T cell receptor beta chains reported below all come from one sample, sequenced in a study of T cell repertoires in ileal Crohn's disease. The sample's time point: neoterminal ileum biopsy at postoperative endoscopy, about 6 months after surgery. The assay was immunoSEQ multiplex PCR, and TCRdb's table has in-frame clones only and misses some. This sample has roughly 8,500 clones, with approximately 79% found just once. The sample taken for sequencing was ileal tissue. All receptors come from an adult with Crohn's disease.

Only a few counts were recorded for this clone. Compared with germline, one end of the junction differs, possibly owing to a read error. The gene calls are TRBV30 and TRBJ1-1, with 7 bases fitting TRBD1. The CDR3 is 12 amino acids. From germline, CDR1 is GTSNPN and CDR2 SVGIG (reference sequence). This chain's CDR3 is CAWSATGRETFF. CDR3 DNA: TGTGCCTGGAGTGCGACAGGGCGTGAAACTTTCTTT.

V usage is TRBV6-1 and J usage is TRBJ1-5; 8 bases agree with TRBD1. Germline V gene lookup returns CDR1 MNHNS and CDR2 SASEGT. The CDR3 consists of 15 residues. The V and J ends lost 8 bases and 0 bases, in that order; junction bases with no gene match: 6. The CDR3 loop is CASLGRGLSNQPQHF. Here the CDR3 DNA reads TGTGCCAGCTTAGGCAGGGGGCTTAGCAATCAGCCCCAGCATTTT.

The rearrangement uses TRBV6-1 and TRBJ1-2, with a possible D match to TRBD1 (5 bases). Trimming shortened V by 2 bases and J by 4 bases, and 8 bases separated the two germline ends. Per the germline V gene, CDR1 is MNHNS and CDR2 is SASEGT. CDR3 length equals 13 residues. CDR3 sequence reads: CASSERQPYGYTF. Written as DNA, the CDR3 is TGTGCCAGCAGTGAACGACAGCCCTATGGCTACACCTTC.

The chain carries TRBV5-1 and TRBJ2-7; 9 nucleotides align to TRBD1. V was pared by 3 bases and J by 1 base, with 14 bases of the junction left unmatched. The CDR3 loop spans 18 amino acids. Per the germline V gene, CDR1 is SGHRS and CDR2 is YFSETQ. The CDR3 region has the DNA TGCGCCAGCAGCTCGCAACAAACCGGGACAGGGATTTCCTACGAGCAGTACTTC. This codes for CASSSQQTGTGISYEQYF.

V gene TRBV10-3 combines with J gene TRBJ2-2, with no clear D. V was pared by 3 bases and J by 6 bases, with 5 bases between. The CDR3 spans 12 residues. Germline V lookup: CDR1 ENHRY, CDR2 SYGVKD. In DNA, the CDR3 is TGTGCCATCAGTGATTCCTCCGGGGAGCTGTTTTTT. This translates into CAISDSSGELFF.

The chain links TRBV7-8 to TRBJ1-6; TRBD1 matches at 7 bases. Germline CDR1 reads SGHVS; CDR2 reads FQNEAQ. The CDR3 is made up of 14 amino acids. J was trimmed by 5 bases and V by 6 bases; bases with no gene match: 4. The CDR3: CASRQGQNNSPLHF. The CDR3 coding sequence is TGTGCCAGCAGACAGGGACAGAATAATTCACCCCTCCACTTT.

This clone was seen a handful of times. The chain uses TRBV7-3 and TRBJ2-5; 9 bases agree with TRBD1. The J call may be wrong; the DNA end is better matched by TRBJ2-7. The germline V gene has CDR1 SGHTA and CDR2 FQGTGA. The CDR3 totals 13 residues. The CDR3: CASSPGQGYEQYF. As DNA, the CDR3 is TGTGCCAGCAGCCCGGGACAGGGCTACGAGCAGTACTTC.

The V and J genes are TRBV5-1 and TRBJ1-2; 8 positions match TRBD1. The V and J ends lost 4 bases and 4 bases, in that order; junction bases with no gene match: 3. The germline CDR1 and CDR2 sequences are SGHRS and YFSETQ. This CDR3 contains 13 residues. CDR3 residues: CASSVGQGYGYTF. The CDR3 DNA is TGCGCCAGCAGCGTCGGACAGGGCTATGGCTACACCTTC. The complete variable domain, with remaining parts taken from reference TRBV5-1 and TRBJ1-2, reads KAGVTQTPRYLIKTRGQQVTLSCSPISGHRSVSWYQQTPGQGLQFLFEYFSETQRNKGNFPGRFSGRQFSNSRSEMNVSTLELGDSALYLCASSVGQGYGYTFGSGTRLTVV.